One and the same sample provided the 29 T cell receptor beta chains below, sequenced in a study of technical replicates of blood from a handful of donors. Sequencing used immunoSEQ multiplex PCR; TCRdb keeps in-frame clones, though not all of them. The sample yields about 13,000 clones, more than 75% seen once. The source material was PBMCs. The source of these receptors is a human donor in good health.

This clone occurred once. Here the CDR3 DNA reads TGTGCCAGTACCCTGGGTTCTAGCGGGACGTACGAGCAGTACTTC. Its protein is CASTLGSSGTYEQYF. The chain is built from TRBV19 and TRBJ2-7, with 9 bases aligning to TRBD2. From germline, CDR1 is LNHDA and CDR2 SQIVND (reference sequence). V dropped 7 bases and J dropped 4; count of bases not matched to a gene: 11. The CDR3 totals 15 residues.

The gene calls are TRBV2 and TRBJ2-1; TRBD2 matches 10 bases. The CDR3 is 14 amino acids. Germline assignment: CDR1 SNHLY and CDR2 FYNNEI. As DNA, the CDR3 is TGTGCAAGACAGCGGGAGGGCTCCTACAATGAGCAGTTCTTC. Translation: CARQREGSYNEQFF.

The chain joins TRBV5-1 to TRBJ2-2; 12 nucleotides match TRBD2. The CDR3 extends over 17 amino acids. Germline V gives CDR1 SGHRS, CDR2 YFSETQ. V shed 0 bases, J shed 4 bases, and the junction held 4 bases outside the gene matches. CDR3 sequence (DNA): TGCGCCAGCAGCTTGGGCGGGACTAGCGGGCTCACCGGGGAGCTGTTTTTT. Translated: CASSLGGTSGLTGELFF.

Only a few counts were recorded for this clone. The chain uses TRBV9 and TRBJ2-2; TRBD1 matches 7 bases. The length of the CDR3 is 17 residues. Germline V gene sequence: CDR1 SGDLS, CDR2 YYNGEE. Losses at the gene ends were 4 bases for V and 3 bases for J; bases not matched to a gene: 12. The CDR3 loop reads CASSSTGEWGDTGELFF. DNA for the CDR3: TGTGCCAGCAGCTCTACAGGGGAATGGGGAGACACCGGGGAGCTGTTTTTT. Combining the CDR3 with reference TRBV9 and TRBJ2-2 gives the whole variable domain DSGVTQTPKHLITATGQRVTLRCSPRSGDLSVYWYQQSLDQGLQFLIQYYNGEERAKGNILERFSAQQFPDLHSELNLSSLELGDSALYFCASSSTGEWGDTGELFFGEGSRLTVL.

The CDR3 DNA sequence: TGTGCCAGCAGACATACAGGGACAGATCAGCCCCAGCATTTT. Translated: CASRHTGTDQPQHF. This rearrangement joins TRBV4-2 to TRBJ1-5; TRBD1 matches 7 bases. The CDR3 sequence is 14 residues long. Trimming took 6 bases from V and 5 from J; bases not matched to a gene: 7. Germline lookup yields CDR1 LGHNA and CDR2 YNFKEQ.

This clone was picked up a small number of times. J is TRBJ1-1 and V is TRBV7-9; no clear D. CDR1 and CDR2 from the germline V gene are SEHNR and FQNEAQ (reference sequence). V was cut by 3 bases and J by 0 bases, with 5 bases left in between. The CDR3 runs to 13 residues. CDR3 DNA: TGTGCCAGCAGCTTCTACTTGAACACTGAAGCTTTCTTT. Encoded protein: CASSFYLNTEAFF.

This rearrangement joins TRBV6-5 to TRBJ1-2; 8 positions match TRBD1. The V and J ends lost 0 bases and 7 bases, in that order; junction bases with no gene match: 7. The germline V gene has CDR1 MNHEY and CDR2 SVGAGI. The CDR3 is made up of 15 amino acids. This CDR3 is CASSYSNQGAGGYTF. CDR3 nucleotide sequence: TGTGCCAGCAGTTACTCCAATCAGGGGGCAGGTGGCTACACCTTC.

The genes are TRBV19 and TRBJ1-4; no clear D. Germline lookup yields CDR1 LNHDA and CDR2 SQIVND (reference sequence). Trimming shortened V by 7 bases and J by 3 bases, and 12 bases separated the two germline ends. This CDR3 is 14 amino acids long. The CDR3: CASTKLAANEKLFF. For the CDR3, the DNA is TGTGCCAGTACTAAGTTAGCGGCTAATGAAAAACTGTTTTTT. The variable domain in full, with the rest retrieved from reference TRBV19 and TRBJ1-4, is DGGITQSPKYLFRKEGQNVTLSCEQNLNHDAMYWYRQDPGQGLRLIYYSQIVNDFQKGDIAEGYSVSREKKESFPLTVTSAQKNPTAFYLCASTKLAANEKLFFGSGTQLSVL.

The chain couples TRBV30 to TRBJ1-4, with 7 bases aligning to TRBD1. CDR1 GTSNPN and CDR2 SVGIG come from the germline V gene (reference sequence). J lost 5 bases, V lost 2 bases, and 8 bases had no gene match. CDR3 length equals 15 residues. The CDR3 nucleotides read TGTGCCTGGAGTCCCCTGGGACAGAACAATGAAAAACTGTTTTTT. Protein product: CAWSPLGQNNEKLFF. Supplemented by reference TRBV30 and TRBJ1-4, the full variable domain reads SQTIHQWPATLVQPVGSPLSLECTVEGTSNPNLYWYRQAAGRGLQLLFYSVGIGQISSEVPQNLSASRPQDRQFILSSKKLLLSDSGFYLCAWSPLGQNNEKLFFGSGTQLSVL.

This rearrangement joins TRBV5-6 to TRBJ1-1; no clear D gene. Trimming left V 0 bases short and J 4 bases short, with 10 bases between. Germline V gene sequence: CDR1 SGHDT, CDR2 YYEEEE. The CDR3 spans 14 residues. The CDR3 DNA reads as TGTGCCAGCAGCTTGGGGGCCCCGAGCACTGAAGCTTTCTTT. Its translation: CASSLGAPSTEAFF.

The J gene is TRBJ2-7, the V gene TRBV2, with a tentative D call TRBD1 (6 bases). Germline CDR1 and CDR2: SNHLY and FYNNEI. V gave up 7 bases and J gave up 0 bases, with 7 bases separating them. CDR3 size: 12 residues. CDR3 DNA: TGTGCCAGCATGGGGGCCTCCTACGAGCAGTACTTC. This translates into CASMGASYEQYF.

The rearrangement uses TRBV6-5 and TRBJ2-7, with D unclear. This CDR3 has 13 residues. V was trimmed by 8 bases and J by 5 bases, leaving 16 bases between them. CDR1 and CDR2 (germline): MNHEY, SVGAGI. CDR3: CASRVGAWDEQYF. The CDR3 coding sequence is TGTGCCAGCCGAGTGGGCGCGTGGGACGAGCAGTACTTC.

The chain carries TRBV5-4 and TRBJ2-5; the match to TRBD2 covers 7 bases. Germline loops: CDR1 SGHNT, CDR2 YYREEE (reference sequence). The CDR3 is 14 residues long. The V and J ends lost 5 bases and 3 bases, in that order; junction bases with no gene match: 7. As DNA, the CDR3 is TGTGCCAGCAGTGGGGCGGGAGAGGAAGAGACCCAGTACTTC. Residues: CASSGAGEEETQYF.

The rearrangement joins TRBV7-2 to TRBJ2-5; D possibly corresponds to TRBD2 (5 bases). The CDR3 consists of 14 residues. Trimming took off 5 bases at V and 7 bases at J, with 17 bases between the two ends. Germline-derived CDR1 and CDR2 are SGHTA and FQGNSA. In DNA form, the CDR3 reads TGTGCCAGCAGCAATTTCTCCGGACTCGGGACCCAGTACTTC. As protein: CASSNFSGLGTQYF.

The V and J genes are TRBV21-1 and TRBJ2-1; the table's D call, TRBD2, has no DNA check behind it. TRBV21-1 is marked as a pseudogene. CDR3 size: 13 residues. As DNA, the CDR3 is TGTGCCAGCAGCAAGAGGCCCAACAATGAGCAGTTCTTC. Translating it yields CASSKRPNNEQFF.

This chain links TRBV2 with TRBJ2-7; 12 nucleotides match TRBD2. The CDR3 covers 14 residues. Germline lookup yields CDR1 SNHLY and CDR2 FYNNEI. Germline trimming cut 4 bases from V and 5 bases from J; bases unmatched to any gene: 3. CDR3 sequence: CASSGLAGVHEQYF. The CDR3, as DNA: TGTGCCAGCAGTGGACTAGCGGGAGTCCACGAGCAGTACTTC.

This chain links TRBV7-9 with TRBJ2-3; 9 bases match TRBD1. Germline-derived CDR1 and CDR2 are SEHNR and FQNEAQ (reference sequence). Trimming at V came to 8 bases and at J to 0 bases, leaving 9 bases not matched to a gene. The CDR3 loop spans 16 amino acids. Here the CDR3 DNA reads TGTGCCAGCCACTACTACAGGGGGCTTAGCACAGATACGCAGTATTTT. Translating gives CASHYYRGLSTDTQYF.

The rearrangement links TRBV19 to TRBJ2-7, with a weak D call TRBD2 (7 bases). The CDR3 runs 15 residues. Deletions cut 1 base from V and 1 base from J, with 11 bases between. CDR1 is LNHDA and CDR2 is SQIVND in the germline V gene (reference sequence). CDR3 bases: TGTGCCAGTAGTATAGCGGGGGGCATATCCTACGAGCAGTACTTC. Its translation: CASSIAGGISYEQYF.

The CDR3 here is CASSRPPGQGDYGYTF. CDR3 DNA sequence: TGTGCCAGCAGCAGACCTCCGGGACAGGGCGACTATGGCTACACCTTC. V usage is TRBV28 and J usage is TRBJ1-2; 9 bases are a match to TRBD1. Germline V gives CDR1 MDHEN, CDR2 SYDVKM. V lost 6 bases to trimming and J lost 3 bases; unmatched junction nucleotides: 11. The CDR3 loop spans 16 amino acids.

The J gene is TRBJ2-1, the V gene TRBV27; TRBD2 aligns across 8 bases. The CDR3 runs to 15 residues. Germline-derived CDR1 and CDR2 are MNHEY and SMNVEV (reference sequence). With 10 bases clipped from V and 4 bases from J, the junction kept 12 bases outside the gene matches. CDR3: CATAGGVGIYNEQFF. The CDR3 bases are TGTGCCACCGCCGGGGGGGTGGGAATTTACAATGAGCAGTTCTTC.

The chain carries TRBV21-1 and TRBJ1-5; TRBD1 was called by the table and not checked on the DNA. TRBV21-1 is a listed pseudogene. CDR3 length: 16 residues. The CDR3 region is CASSNREGQGCQPQHF. CDR3 in DNA: TGTGCCAGCAGCAATCGGGAAGGACAGGGTTGTCAGCCCCAGCATTTT.

V gene TRBV30 combines with J gene TRBJ2-1, with 10 bases lining up with TRBD2. The CDR3 is 18 amino acids. Germline CDR1 GTSNPN, CDR2 SVGIG (reference sequence). V dropped 2 bases and J dropped 4; count of bases not matched to a gene: 14. CDR3 coding DNA: TGTGCCTGGAGTCTTGGGCTACTAACTAGCGGGACATACAATGAGCAGTTCTTC. Translation: CAWSLGLLTSGTYNEQFF.

The rearrangement joins TRBV11-2 to TRBJ2-7, with D perhaps matching TRBD1 (5 bases). Germline loops: CDR1 SGHAT, CDR2 FQNNGV. This CDR3 contains 15 residues. Trimming left V 0 bases short and J 1 base short, with 10 bases between. The CDR3 DNA sequence: TGTGCCAGCAGCTTAGAATCAGGGCCGTCCTACGAGCAGTACTTC. This encodes CASSLESGPSYEQYF.

This chain uses TRBV10-2 with TRBJ2-7, with D tentatively TRBD1 (5 bases). The germline V gene has CDR1 WSHSY and CDR2 SAAADI. V lost 0 bases to trimming and J lost 2 bases, with 8 bases between them. This CDR3 has 14 residues. CDR3 sequence: CASSESWGPYEQYF. The CDR3 coding sequence is TGCGCCAGCAGTGAGTCTTGGGGCCCCTACGAGCAGTACTTC.

V is TRBV7-8 and J is TRBJ1-1, with 7 bases that match TRBD1. The V and J ends lost 4 bases and 4 bases, in that order; junction bases with no gene match: 3. The germline gives CDR1 SGHVS, CDR2 FQNEAQ. The CDR3 length is 13 residues. DNA for the CDR3: TGTGCCAGCAGCTCCCGGACAGGCACTGAAGCTTTCTTT. Its translation is CASSSRTGTEAFF.

V gene TRBV4-1 combines with J gene TRBJ1-5; D is undetermined. The CDR3 covers 16 residues. V was pared by 0 bases and J by 0 bases, with 9 bases between. Germline V CDR1 and CDR2: MGHRA, YSYEKL. The CDR3 loop reads CASSQEYGYSNQPQHF. The DNA of the CDR3 is TGCGCCAGCAGCCAAGAATACGGGTATAGCAATCAGCCCCAGCATTTT.

V gene TRBV12-5 combines with J gene TRBJ2-3; tentatively, D is TRBD1 (6 bases). This CDR3 contains 17 residues. Germline CDR1 and CDR2: LGHNT and FRNRAP. V was cut by 0 bases and J by 2 bases, with 15 bases left in between. The CDR3 spells CASGLVLADRPTDTQYF. As DNA, the CDR3 is TGTGCTAGTGGTTTGGTACTTGCGGACAGACCCACAGATACGCAGTATTTT.

This clone was seen only a few times. The chain couples TRBV2 to TRBJ1-5; D might be TRBD1 (6 bases). Germline V gene data show CDR1 as SNHLY and CDR2 as FYNNEI. V was shortened by 6 bases and J by 2 bases, with 14 bases between the two germline ends. There are 15 residues in the CDR3. The CDR3 region is CASSVGQSGNQPQHF. DNA of the CDR3: TGTGCCAGCAGCGTAGGACAGTCCGGCAATCAGCCCCAGCATTTT.

CDR3 nucleotides: TGTGCCAGCAGCAACACCCTAGCGGGAGCCTACAATGAGCAGTTCTTC. It specifies CASSNTLAGAYNEQFF. V gene TRBV7-9 combines with J gene TRBJ2-1, with 10 bases aligning to TRBD2. The length of the CDR3 is 16 residues. V lost 5 bases and J lost 2; bases outside the gene matches: 6. Germline CDR1 is SEHNR and CDR2 is FQNEAQ (reference sequence).